The 3 T cell receptor beta chains reported below all come from one sample, sequenced in a study of blood T cell repertoires in COVID-19. This table comes from immunoSEQ multiplex PCR, and its TCRdb copy is limited to in-frame clones, with some not included. The data hold 300,000 to 450,000 clones, with 85% observed a single time. The sample comprised peripheral blood. All receptors derive from a woman aged 18 to 35 with acute or convalescent COVID-19.

This chain uses TRBV11-2 with TRBJ1-2; TRBD1 might be the D (5 bases). The V end was cut by 1 base, the J end by 8 bases, with 23 bases between. The CDR3 extends over 17 amino acids. The germline V gene encodes CDR1 SGHAT and CDR2 FQNNGV. CDR3 sequence reads: CASSLGPSGPGGEGYTF. CDR3 sequence (DNA): TGTGCCAGCAGCTTAGGACCTTCGGGCCCGGGGGGTGAGGGCTACACCTTC.

The J gene is TRBJ2-3, the V gene TRBV19, with D possibly matching TRBD1 (5 bases). The CDR3 sequence is 14 residues long. V lost 0 bases, J lost 2 bases, and 6 bases lay in between. Per germline, CDR1 LNHDA and CDR2 SQIVND (reference sequence). For the CDR3, the DNA is TGTGCCAGTAGTATAGACAGGGCCACAGATACGCAGTATTTT. This codes for CASSIDRATDTQYF.

The rearrangement uses TRBV28 and TRBJ1-1; 8 bases fit TRBD1. In germline, CDR1 is MDHEN, CDR2 SYDVKM. The CDR3 has 15 residues. After removal of 6 bases from V and 0 bases from J, the junction contained 6 bases not matched to a gene. CDR3 DNA: TGTGCCAGCAGCCCCCGACAGGGGTTGAACACTGAAGCTTTCTTT. It is translated as CASSPRQGLNTEAFF.